These 20 T cell receptor beta chains came from one sample sequenced in a study of control samples from healthy donors and cancer patients. Here immunoSEQ multiplex PCR was the method, and the copy in TCRdb shows in-frame clones only, minus some. The sample lists 200,000 or so clones, over 90% seen once, with about 1.4% in the top ten. The sequencing input was blood. The receptors were sampled from a man over 45 in good health.

The CDR3 here is CASSRTGESNEKLFF. The CDR3 DNA follows: TGTGCCAGCAGCCGGACAGGGGAGTCTAATGAAAAACTGTTTTTT. The rearrangement uses TRBV5-4 and TRBJ1-4, with 9 bases matching TRBD1. V shed 4 bases, J shed 3 bases, and the junction held 4 bases outside the gene matches. Germline CDR1 is SGHNT and CDR2 is YYREEE (reference sequence). This CDR3 is 15 amino acids long.

The J gene is TRBJ2-7, the V gene TRBV28; D is unresolved. V was clipped by 3 bases and J by 0 bases, with 3 bases between them. Germline V gene lookup returns CDR1 MDHEN and CDR2 SYDVKM. The CDR3 totals 12 residues. CDR3 amino acids: CASSFSSYEQYF. The CDR3 DNA follows: TGTGCCAGCAGTTTTAGCTCCTACGAGCAGTACTTC. The variable domain in full, with the rest retrieved from reference TRBV28 and TRBJ2-7, is DVKVTQSSRYLVKRTGEKVFLECVQDMDHENMFWYRQDPGLGLRLIYFSYDVKMKEKGDIPEGYSVSREKKERFSLILESASTNQTSMYLCASSFSSYEQYFGPGTRLTVT.

The chain has TRBV3-1 (or the pseudogene TRBV3-2) and TRBJ1-2; D is perhaps TRBD1 (5 bases). V was cut by 2 bases and J by 4 bases, with 14 bases left in between. Germline CDR1 is LGHDT and CDR2 is YNNKEL (reference sequence). The CDR3 contains 15 residues. CDR3 protein: CASSQYPGGGYGYTF. The CDR3 region has the DNA TGTGCCAGCAGCCAATACCCGGGGGGGGGCTATGGCTACACCTTC.

This chain joins TRBV24-1 and TRBJ1-5; D remains unclear. V shed 4 bases and J shed 5 bases, with 8 bases lying between them. The CDR3 totals 13 residues. Germline assignment: CDR1 KGHDR and CDR2 SFDVKD. CDR3 nucleotides: TGTGCCACCAGTGACCGAAGCGATCAGCCCCAGCATTTT. Its translation is CATSDRSDQPQHF.

The chain employs TRBV5-1 and TRBJ1-3, with D perhaps matching TRBD1 (6 bases). Germline CDR1 and CDR2: SGHRS and YFSETQ. Trimming left V 3 bases short and J 1 base short, with 8 bases between. CDR3 size: 14 residues. Here the CDR3 DNA reads TGCGCCAGCAGCTCGGACAGATCTGGAAACACCATATATTTT. It is translated as CASSSDRSGNTIYF.

The V and J genes are TRBV27 and TRBJ1-1; D call uncertain. The V gene lost 2 bases and the J gene lost 4 bases, with 11 bases spanning the gap. This CDR3 region has 14 residues. Germline V gene lookup returns CDR1 MNHEY and CDR2 SMNVEV (reference sequence). The CDR3 spells CASSLRTPGTEAFF. The CDR3, as DNA: TGTGCCAGCAGTTTAAGGACCCCGGGCACTGAAGCTTTCTTT.

The chain recombines TRBV28 with TRBJ1-1, with D possibly matching TRBD1 (5 bases). CDR1 and CDR2 from the germline V gene are MDHEN and SYDVKM. V was trimmed by 2 bases and J by 1 base, leaving 11 bases between them. This CDR3 is built from 15 residues. The CDR3 DNA is TGTGCCAGCAGTTTAGTGCGGGGCTCGAACACTGAAGCTTTCTTT. Its translation: CASSLVRGSNTEAFF.

The chain combines TRBV5-8 with TRBJ1-6, with unresolved D. This CDR3 is built from 13 residues. V gave up 4 bases and J gave up 9 bases, with 11 bases separating them. Germline lookup yields CDR1 SGHTS and CDR2 YDEGEE. The CDR3 coding sequence is TGTGCCAGCAGCCTGGACGTCTCTTCACCCCTCCACTTT. This encodes CASSLDVSSPLHF.

This chain connects TRBV24-1 to TRBJ1-6; D is unresolved. Germline CDR1 KGHDR, CDR2 SFDVKD. This CDR3 contains 13 residues. The V gene lost 7 bases and the J gene lost 9 bases, with 12 bases spanning the gap. The CDR3 sequence is CATSENVGSPLHF. The CDR3 DNA is TGTGCCACCAGCGAAAACGTAGGTTCACCCCTCCACTTT.

The V call is TRBV9, the J call TRBJ1-3; a possible D gene is TRBD1 (6 bases). Trimming removed 4 bases at V and 0 bases at J, with 11 bases between. CDR1 and CDR2 (germline): SGDLS, YYNGEE. The CDR3 has 15 residues. CDR3 loop: CASSHGQNSGNTIYF. CDR3 DNA sequence: TGTGCCAGCAGCCACGGACAGAACTCTGGAAACACCATATATTTT.

Here the CDR3 DNA reads TGTGCCAGCAGCTTAAGTAACGGGGGCTACACCTTC. Its protein product is CASSLSNGGYTF. V gene TRBV7-9 combines with J gene TRBJ1-2; D is undetermined. Deletions cut 2 bases from V and 8 bases from J, with 9 bases between. This CDR3 has 12 amino acids. CDR1 is SEHNR and CDR2 is FQNEAQ in the germline V gene (reference sequence).

The J gene is TRBJ1-5, the V gene TRBV2; no reliable D call. V gave up 3 bases and J gave up 7 bases, with 10 bases separating them. The CDR3 length is 13 residues. CDR1 is SNHLY and CDR2 is FYNNEI in the germline V gene. The CDR3 here is CASSEWPTQPQHF. In DNA form, the CDR3 reads TGTGCCAGCAGTGAGTGGCCAACCCAGCCCCAGCATTTT.

The chain couples TRBV5-1 to TRBJ1-3, with no clear D. Per germline, CDR1 SGHRS and CDR2 YFSETQ. This CDR3 is built from 14 residues. V was shortened by 4 bases and J by 5 bases, with 13 bases between the two germline ends. CDR3 in DNA: TGCGCCAGCAGCCCCGACGGAGGGCGAAACACCATATATTTT. This encodes CASSPDGGRNTIYF. The variable domain in full, completed from reference TRBV5-1 and TRBJ1-3, reads KAGVTQTPRYLIKTRGQQVTLSCSPISGHRSVSWYQQTPGQGLQFLFEYFSETQRNKGNFPGRFSGRQFSNSRSEMNVSTLELGDSALYLCASSPDGGRNTIYFGEGSWLTVV.

This rearrangement joins TRBV9 to TRBJ2-2, with 12 bases that match TRBD2. This CDR3 region has 16 residues. The J segment lost 5 bases and the V segment lost 4 bases, leaving 6 bases of the junction unmatched. The germline V gene encodes CDR1 SGDLS and CDR2 YYNGEE. In DNA form, the CDR3 reads TGTGCCAGCAGCTCTAGCGGGGGGGCGCGAACCGGGGAGCTGTTTTTT. This sequence encodes CASSSSGGARTGELFF.

The CDR3, as DNA: TGCGCCAGCAGTGTTTACGAGGGGCCCTACGAGCAGTACTTC. It is translated as CASSVYEGPYEQYF. The genes are TRBV10-1 and TRBJ2-7; D could derive from TRBD1 or TRBD2 (5 bases each). Germline V lookup: CDR1 WNHNN, CDR2 SYGVQD (reference sequence). Trimming pared 4 bases from V and 2 bases from J, leaving 12 bases between. The CDR3 loop spans 14 amino acids.

The chain links TRBV2 to TRBJ2-5; a possible D gene is TRBD2 (6 bases). V shed 5 bases and J shed 5 bases, with 21 bases lying between them. Germline values: CDR1 SNHLY, CDR2 FYNNEI. The CDR3 runs to 16 residues. In nucleotides, the CDR3 is TGTGCCAGCAGTCGGGACTCTTCCTTAGTGTCGGAGACCCAGTACTTC. This gives the protein CASSRDSSLVSETQYF.

This sequence joins TRBV4-3 and TRBJ1-1; D may be TRBD1 (6 bases). Per the germline V gene, CDR1 is LGHNA and CDR2 is YSLEER. The CDR3 is 14 amino acids. The V end lost 4 bases, the J end lost 1 base, and 10 bases lay between the germline ends. CDR3 residues: CASSRGDTNTEAFF. The CDR3 region has the DNA TGCGCCAGCAGCCGAGGGGACACGAACACTGAAGCTTTCTTT.

The genes are TRBV5-5 and TRBJ1-2, with D hard to call. This CDR3 has 13 amino acids. Trimming took off 3 bases at V and 2 bases at J, with 8 bases between the two ends. Germline CDR1 and CDR2: SGHKS and YYEKEE (reference sequence). CDR3 DNA: TGTGCCAGCAGCTCCGGTCAGAACTATGGCTACACCTTC. Its translation: CASSSGQNYGYTF.

V and J are TRBV7-9 and TRBJ1-1; D uncertain. CDR1 and CDR2 from the germline V gene are SEHNR and FQNEAQ (reference sequence). The CDR3 extends over 14 amino acids. Deletions cut 5 bases from V and 10 bases from J, with 20 bases between. DNA of the CDR3: TGTGCCAGCAGCGATCTGACCATAATGGCTGCAGCTTTCTTT. Translating it yields CASSDLTIMAAAFF.

This clone was observed a single time. The chain combines TRBV28 with TRBJ1-1; D is perhaps TRBD1 (5 bases). CDR3 length: 14 residues. The V and J ends lost 6 bases and 0 bases respectively, with 11 bases between them. Per the germline V gene, CDR1 is MDHEN and CDR2 is SYDVKM. In DNA form, the CDR3 reads TGTGCCAGCAGCTCTGGGACGGTGAACACTGAAGCTTTCTTT. This sequence encodes CASSSGTVNTEAFF.